This record covers a single T cell receptor beta chain. Antigen specificity is unknown. Per the germline V gene, CDR1 is MNHEY and CDR2 is SMNVEV (reference sequence). This CDR3 has 15 residues. The ends were cut back, 2 bases at V and 0 bases at J, with 10 bases in the middle. The record originates from a study of shared clonotypes between healthy human individuals. Turning to the study itself: The study used three CD4 naive, three CD4 memory, two CD8 naive and one CD8 memory plate per donor.

Terminally differentiated effector memory CD45RA+ cells were left out of the naive CD8 fraction, which was CD45RO-negative and positively selected for CCR7. The method was immunoSEQ multiplex PCR; TCRdb's version includes in-frame clones alone and lacks a portion of them. The repertoire has about 2 million clones, around 96% of them found once; the top ten carry approximately 1.2%. Study observations and caveats: Genetic and exposure-history diversity was limited by the small donor number. The authors expected sequencing depth to affect clonotype sharing among donors. Several donors held roughly 5% of naive CD4 clonotypes in common.

The gene calls are TRBV27 and TRBJ2-5; unclear D gene. Sequenced sample: naive CD8+ T cells sorted from blood. The TCR sequence derives from a man younger than 35 in good health. This chain's CDR3 is CASSLRDSYQETQYF. CDR3 bases: TGTGCCAGCAGTTTAAGGGATTCGTACCAAGAGACCCAGTACTTC.